These T cell receptor beta chains were read from a single sample in a study of blood T cell repertoires in COVID-19. TCRdb's copy holds only in-frame clones and misses some; the assay was immunoSEQ multiplex PCR. This sample has approximately 210,000 clones; around four fifths occur once, and the top ten carry 2.5% to 3.5%. The specimen sequenced was peripheral blood. These TCRs come from a middle-aged man with active or convalescent COVID-19. Each CDR3 is given with its conserved first and last residue. The order of the fields is CDR3 protein, CDR3 DNA, D gene, J gene, clone size, V gene. D genes are given only for firm matches. Rows give clone size only sometimes, using once, few, many, or a class for an expanded clone.

CDR3 protein: CAWRAPLSDRGSDEQFF
CDR3 DNA: TGTGCCTGGAGGGCCCCTTTATCCGACAGGGGAAGCGACGAGCAGTTCTTC
D gene: TRBD1
J gene: TRBJ2-1
clone size: -
V gene: TRBV30

CDR3 protein: CSVESPGGKDGYTF
CDR3 DNA: TGCAGCGTTGAATCCCCTGGGGGGAAGGATGGCTACACCTTC
D gene: -
J gene: TRBJ1-2
clone size: few
V gene: TRBV29-1

CDR3 protein: CASKGDRFTDTQYF
CDR3 DNA: TGCGCCAGCAAAGGGGACAGGTTCACAGATACGCAGTATTTT
D gene: TRBD1
J gene: TRBJ2-3
clone size: few
V gene: TRBV10-1

CDR3 protein: CASRKGQDNEQFF
CDR3 DNA: TGTGCCAGCAGGAAGGGACAGGACAATGAGCAGTTCTTC
D gene: TRBD1
J gene: TRBJ2-1
clone size: -
V gene: TRBV6-5

CDR3 protein: CASSYDRGPHNYGYTF
CDR3 DNA: TGTGCCAGCAGCTACGACAGGGGGCCTCATAACTATGGCTACACCTTC
D gene: TRBD1
J gene: TRBJ1-2
clone size: -
V gene: TRBV5-8

CDR3 protein: CASSETYNTGELFF
CDR3 DNA: TGTGCCAGCAGTGAAACCTATAACACCGGGGAGCTGTTTTTT
D gene: -
J gene: TRBJ2-2
clone size: -
V gene: TRBV2

CDR3 protein: CASSLAAWGRETQYF
CDR3 DNA: TGTGCCAGCAGCTTAGCGGCCTGGGGCCGGGAGACCCAGTACTTC
D gene: -
J gene: TRBJ2-5
clone size: -
V gene: TRBV7-2

CDR3 protein: CASSLESGGARDTQYF
CDR3 DNA: TGTGCCAGCAGCTTAGAGAGCGGGGGCGCGAGGGATACGCAGTATTTT
D gene: TRBD2
J gene: TRBJ2-3
clone size: -
V gene: TRBV7-9

CDR3 protein: CASSQDRNRGLAF
CDR3 DNA: TGCGCCAGCAGCCAAGATCGAAACAGGGGTTTAGCGTTT
D gene: TRBD1
J gene: TRBJ2-3
clone size: -
V gene: TRBV4-3

CDR3 protein: CASSHLPAGDYGYTF
CDR3 DNA: TGTGCCAGCAGCCACCTCCCCGCAGGGGACTATGGCTACACCTTC
D gene: -
J gene: TRBJ1-2
clone size: -
V gene: TRBV11-2

CDR3 protein: CASSEPGETEAFF
CDR3 DNA: TGCGCCAGCAGTGAGCCAGGGGAGACTGAAGCTTTCTTT
D gene: -
J gene: TRBJ1-1
clone size: -
V gene: TRBV10-1

CDR3 protein: CASTPLSPGTGVGNTIYF
CDR3 DNA: TGTGCCAGCACCCCCTTATCCCCCGGGACAGGGGTCGGAAACACCATATATTTT
D gene: TRBD1
J gene: TRBJ1-3
clone size: few
V gene: TRBV7-6

CDR3 protein: CASRRRTGVNIQYF
CDR3 DNA: TGTGCCAGCAGGCGACGGACAGGAGTAAACATTCAGTACTTC
D gene: TRBD1
J gene: TRBJ2-4
clone size: -
V gene: TRBV28

CDR3 protein: CASSPGVGAGELFF
CDR3 DNA: TGTGCCAGCTCACCGGGCGTTGGCGCCGGGGAGCTGTTTTTT
D gene: -
J gene: TRBJ2-2
clone size: -
V gene: TRBV18

CDR3 protein: CASSLEASGSYEQYF
CDR3 DNA: TGTGCCAGCAGCTTGGAGGCTAGCGGGAGCTACGAGCAGTACTTC
D gene: TRBD2
J gene: TRBJ2-7
clone size: -
V gene: TRBV5-6

CDR3 protein: CASKYETGRTDTQYF
CDR3 DNA: TGTGCCAGCAAATACGAGACAGGTCGCACAGATACGCAGTATTTT
D gene: -
J gene: TRBJ2-3
clone size: -
V gene: TRBV6-5

CDR3 protein: CASRGPGGGSNEQFF
CDR3 DNA: TGTGCCAGCAGGGGACCCGGGGGGGGATCCAATGAGCAGTTCTTC
D gene: TRBD2
J gene: TRBJ2-1
clone size: -
V gene: TRBV2

CDR3 protein: CASSPGRGGLSSYNEQFF
CDR3 DNA: TGCGCCAGCAGCCCGGGAAGGGGGGGGCTGAGCTCCTACAATGAGCAGTTCTTC
D gene: -
J gene: TRBJ2-1
clone size: -
V gene: TRBV4-3

CDR3 protein: CASSFPAGSSYEQYF
CDR3 DNA: TGTGCCAGCAGTTTCCCGGCGGGAAGCTCCTACGAGCAGTACTTC
D gene: -
J gene: TRBJ2-7
clone size: -
V gene: TRBV28

CDR3 protein: CAIKGSGQETQYF
CDR3 DNA: TGTGCCATCAAAGGTTCGGGGCAAGAGACCCAGTACTTC
D gene: -
J gene: TRBJ2-5
clone size: -
V gene: TRBV10-3

CDR3 protein: CASSQVGGTTSTDTQYF
CDR3 DNA: TGTGCCAGCAGCCAAGTAGGGGGTACAACTAGCACAGATACGCAGTATTTT
D gene: -
J gene: TRBJ2-3
clone size: -
V gene: TRBV14

CDR3 protein: CASSEGDRGAFF
CDR3 DNA: TGTGCCAGCAGTGAGGGGGACAGGGGAGCTTTCTTT
D gene: TRBD1
J gene: TRBJ1-1
clone size: -
V gene: TRBV2

CDR3 protein: CASSETPGQGAGNEQFF
CDR3 DNA: TGTGCCAGCAGTGAAACGCCGGGACAGGGGGCGGGGAATGAGCAGTTCTTC
D gene: TRBD1
J gene: TRBJ2-1
clone size: -
V gene: TRBV27

CDR3 protein: CASSPGVSPLHF
CDR3 DNA: TGTGCCAGCAGCCCAGGGGTTTCACCCCTCCACTTT
D gene: -
J gene: TRBJ1-6
clone size: -
V gene: TRBV6-6

CDR3 protein: CASSEGAGNYEQYF
CDR3 DNA: TGTGCCAGCAGTGAGGGAGCGGGAAACTACGAGCAGTACTTC
D gene: TRBD2
J gene: TRBJ2-7
clone size: -
V gene: TRBV6-1

CDR3 protein: CASSVGREINEQYF
CDR3 DNA: TGTGCCAGCAGCGTAGGCCGGGAGATCAACGAGCAGTACTTC
D gene: -
J gene: TRBJ2-7
clone size: -
V gene: TRBV9

CDR3 protein: CAFTSSGYNEQFF
CDR3 DNA: TGTGCCTTTACTAGCTCGGGTTACAATGAGCAGTTCTTC
D gene: -
J gene: TRBJ2-1
clone size: few
V gene: TRBV2

CDR3 protein: CASSSSGTPEKLFF
CDR3 DNA: TGTGCCAGCAGCTCCTCCGGGACACCTGAAAAACTGTTTTTT
D gene: -
J gene: TRBJ1-4
clone size: -
V gene: TRBV11-2

CDR3 protein: CASSPLAGASTDTQYF
CDR3 DNA: TGTGCCAGTAGTCCTCTAGCGGGCGCTAGCACAGATACGCAGTATTTT
D gene: TRBD2
J gene: TRBJ2-3
clone size: once
V gene: TRBV19

CDR3 protein: CASSRQGRTDGYTF
CDR3 DNA: TGTGCCAGCAGCCGGCAGGGGCGAACGGATGGCTACACCTTC
D gene: -
J gene: TRBJ1-2
clone size: -
V gene: TRBV3-1/TRBV3-2

CDR3 protein: CASGLGVSTEAFF
CDR3 DNA: TGTGCCAGCGGCCTCGGGGTGAGCACTGAAGCTTTCTTT
D gene: -
J gene: TRBJ1-1
clone size: -
V gene: TRBV27

CDR3 protein: CASSLILRVPTEAFF
CDR3 DNA: TGTGCCAGCAGCTTAATCCTCAGGGTCCCCACTGAAGCTTTCTTT
D gene: -
J gene: TRBJ1-1
clone size: -
V gene: TRBV7-2

CDR3 protein: CASSPRDRAYEQYF
CDR3 DNA: TGTGCCAGCAGCCCGAGGGACAGGGCCTACGAGCAGTACTTC
D gene: TRBD1
J gene: TRBJ2-7
clone size: -
V gene: TRBV9

CDR3 protein: CASLLQGNQPQHF
CDR3 DNA: TGTGCCAGCCTCCTACAGGGGAATCAGCCCCAGCATTTT
D gene: TRBD1
J gene: TRBJ1-5
clone size: few
V gene: TRBV28

CDR3 protein: CASSPGYGYTF
CDR3 DNA: TGCGCCAGCAGCCCAGGTTATGGCTACACCTTC
D gene: -
J gene: TRBJ1-2
clone size: few
V gene: TRBV5-1

CDR3 protein: CASQQGENTEAFF
CDR3 DNA: TGTGCCAGCCAACAGGGGGAGAACACTGAAGCTTTCTTT
D gene: TRBD1
J gene: TRBJ1-1
clone size: -
V gene: TRBV2

CDR3 protein: CASSLVIVGLLTYNEQFF
CDR3 DNA: TGTGCCAGCAGCTTAGTGATAGTAGGACTACTCACCTACAATGAGCAGTTCTTC
D gene: -
J gene: TRBJ2-1
clone size: -
V gene: TRBV11-2

CDR3 protein: CASSLTGQGTTNYGYTF
CDR3 DNA: TGTGCCAGCAGTTTAACAGGACAGGGGACAACTAACTATGGCTACACCTTC
D gene: TRBD1
J gene: TRBJ1-2
clone size: -
V gene: TRBV27

CDR3 protein: CASSQEATSSYNEQFF
CDR3 DNA: TGTGCCAGCAGCCAAGAGGCAACTAGCTCCTACAATGAGCAGTTCTTC
D gene: -
J gene: TRBJ2-1
clone size: -
V gene: TRBV4-2

CDR3 protein: CASTLGSANTQYF
CDR3 DNA: TGTGCCAGCACCCTCGGGTCCGCGAATACGCAGTATTTT
D gene: -
J gene: TRBJ2-3
clone size: -
V gene: TRBV5-4

CDR3 protein: CASSLADRGNQPQHF
CDR3 DNA: TGTGCCAGCAGCTTAGCGGACAGGGGCAATCAGCCCCAGCATTTT
D gene: TRBD1
J gene: TRBJ1-5
clone size: -
V gene: TRBV7-9

CDR3 protein: CASSPGGDGSPLHF
CDR3 DNA: TGTGCCAGCTCACCAGGGGGCGACGGTTCACCCCTCCACTTT
D gene: -
J gene: TRBJ1-6
clone size: few
V gene: TRBV18

CDR3 protein: CASSLLAGHNEQFF
CDR3 DNA: TGTGCCAGCAGCCTACTAGCGGGTCACAATGAGCAGTTCTTC
D gene: TRBD2
J gene: TRBJ2-1
clone size: -
V gene: TRBV7-8

CDR3 protein: CASSSQGDVSFF
CDR3 DNA: TGTGCCAGCAGCTCACAAGGGGATGTATCTTTCTTT
D gene: -
J gene: TRBJ1-1
clone size: -
V gene: TRBV6-6

CDR3 protein: CSVRITGAGGYTF
CDR3 DNA: TGCAGCGTACGAATTACAGGTGCCGGCGGCTACACCTTC
D gene: -
J gene: TRBJ1-2
clone size: -
V gene: TRBV29-1

CDR3 protein: CASNTGGISYEQYF
CDR3 DNA: TGTGCCAGCAATACAGGGGGGATCTCCTACGAGCAGTACTTC
D gene: TRBD1
J gene: TRBJ2-7
clone size: -
V gene: TRBV6-5

CDR3 protein: CASSIDPGSASRF
CDR3 DNA: TGTGCCAGCAGTATCGACCCTGGTAGCGCGTCCAGATTC
D gene: -
J gene: TRBJ2-7
clone size: many
V gene: TRBV2

CDR3 protein: CASSPPSRLAGDNEQFF
CDR3 DNA: TGTGCCAGCTCACCTCCTTCCCGACTAGCGGGGGACAATGAGCAGTTCTTC
D gene: TRBD2
J gene: TRBJ2-1
clone size: -
V gene: TRBV18

CDR3 protein: CATSRDVGGLAYEQYF
CDR3 DNA: TGTGCCACCAGCAGAGATGTAGGGGGTTTGGCCTACGAGCAGTACTTC
D gene: -
J gene: TRBJ2-7
clone size: -
V gene: TRBV15

CDR3 protein: CASSPRAGILTEAFF
CDR3 DNA: TGTGCCAGCAGCCCCCGGGCAGGGATATTAACTGAAGCTTTCTTT
D gene: -
J gene: TRBJ1-1
clone size: -
V gene: TRBV7-9

CDR3 protein: CASSPNYREGTEAFF
CDR3 DNA: TGTGCCAGCTCACCGAATTACAGGGAGGGCACTGAAGCTTTCTTT
D gene: -
J gene: TRBJ1-1
clone size: -
V gene: TRBV18

CDR3 protein: CASSHRGYREDTEAFF
CDR3 DNA: TGTGCCAGCAGCCATCGCGGATACCGGGAAGACACTGAAGCTTTCTTT
D gene: -
J gene: TRBJ1-1
clone size: -
V gene: TRBV14

CDR3 protein: CAWRRDRLYYGYTF
CDR3 DNA: TGTGCCTGGAGACGGGATCGGCTTTACTATGGCTACACCTTC
D gene: -
J gene: TRBJ1-2
clone size: -
V gene: TRBV30

CDR3 protein: CASSLDHAGGTGELFF
CDR3 DNA: TGTGCCAGCAGCTTAGATCACGCAGGGGGCACCGGGGAGCTGTTTTTT
D gene: TRBD1
J gene: TRBJ2-2
clone size: -
V gene: TRBV11-2

CDR3 protein: CASRSGQGFSEAFF
CDR3 DNA: TGTGCCAGTAGGAGCGGACAGGGGTTCTCTGAAGCTTTCTTT
D gene: TRBD1
J gene: TRBJ1-1
clone size: -
V gene: TRBV19

CDR3 protein: CASSEGFSGRGTGELFF
CDR3 DNA: TGTGCCAGCAGCGAGGGGTTTAGCGGGAGAGGAACCGGGGAGCTGTTTTTT
D gene: TRBD2
J gene: TRBJ2-2
clone size: -
V gene: TRBV7-9

CDR3 protein: CASSFDRGYEQYF
CDR3 DNA: TGTGCCAGCAGCTTCGACAGGGGCTACGAGCAGTACTTC
D gene: TRBD1
J gene: TRBJ2-7
clone size: -
V gene: TRBV7-9